This T cell receptor (beta chain) was recorded in a study of OX40 agonist ivuxolimab in advanced cancers. V shed 4 bases and J shed 8 bases, with 10 bases lying between them. In germline, CDR1 is LNHNV, CDR2 YYDKDF (reference sequence). The length of the CDR3 is 12 residues. The table came from immunoSEQ multiplex PCR; TCRdb's copy has only in-frame clones and leaves some out. This table holds under 90,000 clones, about 88% found once. The TCR comes from an adult with an advanced solid tumor such as melanoma, head and neck, liver or kidney cancer. The sequencing here drew on CD4+ or CD8+ T cells sorted from blood, taken in a trial of the OX40 agonist ivuxolimab. The chain uses TRBV15 and TRBJ2-3, with a tentative D call TRBD2 (5 bases). The CDR3 coding sequence is TGTGCCACCAGCACGCTTGGGAGTACGCAGTATTTT. Translation: CATSTLGSTQYF. Combining the CDR3 with reference TRBV15 and TRBJ2-3 gives the whole variable domain DAMVIQNPRYQVTQFGKPVTLSCSQTLNHNVMYWYQQKSSQAPKLLFHYYDKDFNNEADTPDNFQSRRPNTSFCFLDIRSPGLGDTAMYLCATSTLGSTQYFGPGTRLTVL.